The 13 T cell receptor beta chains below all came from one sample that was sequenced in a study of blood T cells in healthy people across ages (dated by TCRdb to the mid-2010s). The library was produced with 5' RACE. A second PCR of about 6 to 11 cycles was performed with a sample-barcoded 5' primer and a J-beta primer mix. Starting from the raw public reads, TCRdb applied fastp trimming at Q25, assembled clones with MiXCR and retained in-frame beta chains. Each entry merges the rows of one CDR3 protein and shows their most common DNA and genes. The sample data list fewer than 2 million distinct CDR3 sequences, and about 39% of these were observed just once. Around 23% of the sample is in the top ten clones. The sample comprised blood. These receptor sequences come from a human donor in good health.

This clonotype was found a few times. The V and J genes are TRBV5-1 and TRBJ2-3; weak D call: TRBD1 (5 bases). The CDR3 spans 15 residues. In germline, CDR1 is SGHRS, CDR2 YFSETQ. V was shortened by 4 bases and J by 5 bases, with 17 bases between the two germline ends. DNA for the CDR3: TGCGCCAGCAGCACGGAAGACAGTGGCAGAGATACGCAGTATTTT. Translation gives CASSTEDSGRDTQYF.

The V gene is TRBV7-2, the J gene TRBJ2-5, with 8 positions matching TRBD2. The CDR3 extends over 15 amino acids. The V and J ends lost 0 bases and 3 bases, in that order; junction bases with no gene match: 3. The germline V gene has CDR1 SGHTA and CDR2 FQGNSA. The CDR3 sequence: CASSLARAGEETQYF. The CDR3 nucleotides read TGTGCCAGCAGCTTAGCCCGAGCGGGGGAAGAGACCCAGTACTTC.

Here the CDR3 DNA reads TGTGCCAGCAGTTACTCGTCGGTGGGGTACTATGGCTACACCTTC. Encoded protein: CASSYSSVGYYGYTF. The chain has TRBV6-5 and TRBJ1-2; the D is unclear. The CDR3 length is 15 residues. In germline, CDR1 is MNHEY, CDR2 SVGAGI. V lost 0 bases and J 3 bases, leaving 11 bases between the germline ends.

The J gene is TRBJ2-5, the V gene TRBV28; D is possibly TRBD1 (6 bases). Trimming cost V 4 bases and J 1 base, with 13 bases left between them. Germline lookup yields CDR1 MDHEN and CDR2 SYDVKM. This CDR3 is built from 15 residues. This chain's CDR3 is CASSSGQSTQETQYF. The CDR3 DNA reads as TGTGCCAGCAGTTCCGGACAGTCCACCCAAGAGACCCAGTACTTC.

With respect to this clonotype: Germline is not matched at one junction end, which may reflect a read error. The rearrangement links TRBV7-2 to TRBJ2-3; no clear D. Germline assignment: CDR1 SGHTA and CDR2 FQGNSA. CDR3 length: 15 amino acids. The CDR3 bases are TGTGCCAGTAAACCCTACACCATAAGCACAGATGCGCAGTATTTT. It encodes CASKPYTISTDAQYF.

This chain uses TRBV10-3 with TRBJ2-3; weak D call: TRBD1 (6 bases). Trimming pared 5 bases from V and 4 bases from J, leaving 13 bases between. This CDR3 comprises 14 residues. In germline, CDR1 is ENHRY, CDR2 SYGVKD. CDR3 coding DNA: TGTGCCATCAGTCAGGGGTCCCCCGCAGATACGCAGTATTTT. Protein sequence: CAISQGSPADTQYF.

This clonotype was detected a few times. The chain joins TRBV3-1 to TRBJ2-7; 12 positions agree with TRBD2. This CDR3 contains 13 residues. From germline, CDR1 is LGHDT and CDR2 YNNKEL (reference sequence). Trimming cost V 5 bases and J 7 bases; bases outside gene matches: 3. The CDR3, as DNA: TGTGCCAGCAGCTTTGGACTAGCGGGGGAGCAGTACTTC. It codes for CASSFGLAGEQYF.

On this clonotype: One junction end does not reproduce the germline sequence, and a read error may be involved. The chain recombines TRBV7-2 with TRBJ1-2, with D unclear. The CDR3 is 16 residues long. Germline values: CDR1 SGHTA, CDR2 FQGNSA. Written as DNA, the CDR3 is TGTGCCAGCAGCGCGCAAACTGGGAGTAACACCTATGGCTGCACCTTC. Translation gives CASSAQTGSNTYGCTF. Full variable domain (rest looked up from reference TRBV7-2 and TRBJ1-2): GAGVSQSPSNKVTEKGKDVELRCDPISGHTALYWYRQSLGQGLEFLIYFQGNSAPDKSGLPSDRFSAERTGGSVSTLTIQRTQQEDSAVYLCASSAQTGSNTYGCTFGSGTRLTVV.

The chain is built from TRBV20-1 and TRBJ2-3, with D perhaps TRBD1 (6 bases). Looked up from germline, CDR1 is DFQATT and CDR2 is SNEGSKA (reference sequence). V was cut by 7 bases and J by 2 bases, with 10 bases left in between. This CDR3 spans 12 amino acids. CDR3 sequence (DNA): TGCAGTGTTGACAGGCTCACAGATACGCAGTATTTT. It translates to CSVDRLTDTQYF.

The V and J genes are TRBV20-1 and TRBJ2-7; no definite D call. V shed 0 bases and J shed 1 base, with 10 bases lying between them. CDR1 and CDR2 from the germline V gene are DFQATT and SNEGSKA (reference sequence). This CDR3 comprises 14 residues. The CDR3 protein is CSARDLVDSYEQYF. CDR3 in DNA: TGCAGTGCTAGAGACTTGGTGGATTCCTACGAGCAGTACTTC.

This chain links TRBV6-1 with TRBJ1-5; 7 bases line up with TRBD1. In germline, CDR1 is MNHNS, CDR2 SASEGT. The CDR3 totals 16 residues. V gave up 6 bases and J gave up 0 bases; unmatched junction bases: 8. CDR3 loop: CASSPRDSYSNQPQHF. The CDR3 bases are TGTGCCAGCAGCCCCCGGGACAGCTATAGCAATCAGCCCCAGCATTTT.

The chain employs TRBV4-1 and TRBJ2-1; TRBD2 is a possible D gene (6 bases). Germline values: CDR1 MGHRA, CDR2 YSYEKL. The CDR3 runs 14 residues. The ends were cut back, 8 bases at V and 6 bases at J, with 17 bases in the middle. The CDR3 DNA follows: TGCGCCAGCCGGGGTCTGGGGACTGGCAATGAGCAGTTCTTC. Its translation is CASRGLGTGNEQFF.

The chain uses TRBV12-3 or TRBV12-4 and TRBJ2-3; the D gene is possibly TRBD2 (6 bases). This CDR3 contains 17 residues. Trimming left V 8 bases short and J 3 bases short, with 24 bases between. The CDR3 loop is CASGPIGGSGITDTQYF. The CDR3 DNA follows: TGTGCCAGCGGTCCTATTGGGGGGAGCGGAATAACAGATACGCAGTATTTT.